This T cell receptor (beta chain) was documented in a study of spatial heterogeneity in lung cancer. For the study at large: Every unique TCR and UMI combination, on average, appeared more than ten times in raw reads.

MiXCR, applied by TCRdb to the 5' RACE reads, yields one record per CDR3 protein. The sample gives fewer than 40,000 distinct CDR3 sequences, approximately 7.5% of which show up once; under 30% is in the top ten. Time point denoted: sample taken at primary tumor resection. Researchers sequenced whole RNA taken from tumor, nontumor lung or frozen PBMC without sorting. The donor population consisted of some 67 patients with untreated, early-stage non-small cell lung cancer. This CDR3 has 18 amino acids. Trimming removed 5 bases from V and 4 bases from J, with 24 bases in between. Germline V gene sequence: CDR1 MNHEY, CDR2 SVGEGT.

The source material was PBMCs, sampled at surgery. This chain connects TRBV6-2 or TRBV6-3 to TRBJ2-1; D may be TRBD2 (6 bases). The sequence derives from a male donor with early-stage non-small cell lung cancer. CDR3 in amino acids: CASSTPRGSDSIYNEQFF. CDR3 in DNA: TGTGCCAGCAGTACTCCCCGGGGGTCGGACTCAATTTACAATGAGCAGTTCTTC.